This TCR beta chain is from a study of T cell responses to AZD1222 COVID-19 vaccine. The CDR3 covers 14 residues. Germline CDR1 MDHEN, CDR2 SYDVKM. J was trimmed by 4 bases and V by 7 bases; bases with no gene match: 6. The assay was immunoSEQ multiplex PCR, and TCRdb's table has in-frame clones only and misses some. The repertoire holds approximately 180,000 clones, with 85% to 90% as singletons. The TCR originated in an adult in good health. J is TRBJ1-3 and V is TRBV28; 8 nucleotides match TRBD1. The sequencing used peripheral blood, collected on day 0 of AZD1222 vaccination. CDR3 DNA sequence: TGTGCCAGCACCCGACAGGGGTCGGGAAACACCATATATTTT. Translation gives CASTRQGSGNTIYF.